This paragraph covers one T cell receptor (beta chain) sequence. Its antigen remains unknown. This record belongs to a study of beta chain features in type 1 diabetes. V dropped 5 bases and J dropped 0 bases, with 11 bases sitting between them. This CDR3 has 15 residues. CDR1 is SGHNT and CDR2 is YENEEA in the germline V gene. Expressed TCRB transcripts were sequenced, since all the RNA that had been isolated was reverse transcribed. Using immunoSEQ multiplex PCR, the repertoire was profiled, and TCRdb retains in-frame clones only, with some absent. This table holds some 350,000 clones, roughly 13% found once. Post-sort purity exceeded 95% for all sorted populations. Findings of the study overall: In all four CD4+ subsets, TCRB CDR3 length was significantly, moderately reduced in type 1 diabetes. Lower insertion and higher deletion counts appeared at VDJ junctions in type 1 diabetes patients.

The rearrangement links TRBV11-3 to TRBJ1-5; D remains ambiguous. The sequencing input was naive CD4+ T cells from blood. The clonotype originates from a woman aged 18-29 years with type 1 diabetes. The CDR3 bases are TGTGCCAGCAGCCAGGACGGGAATAGCAATCAGCCCCAGCATTTT. This gives the protein CASSQDGNSNQPQHF.